This T cell receptor beta chain appears in the sequencing data of a study of T cell clonality in common variable immunodeficiency. Looked up from germline, CDR1 is LNHDA and CDR2 is SQIVND (reference sequence). Trimming took off 7 bases at V and 1 base at J, with 10 bases between the two ends. The CDR3 covers 14 residues. This clone was observed a handful of times. Its antigen is unidentified. The CDR3 end falls 3 residues outside the read, so it is completed with the germline J gene. Profiling relied on immunoSEQ multiplex PCR, and the TCRdb table lists in-frame clones only, not all of them. The sample presents fewer than 30,000 clones, none singletons. Study-level results: Fewer deletions and N-nucleotide insertions were reportedly seen in common variable immunodeficiency TCR beta sequences.

Sequenced input: peripheral blood mononuclear cells. This receptor was taken from a human donor with common variable immunodeficiency. The rearrangement joins TRBV19 to TRBJ2-2; possible D gene TRBD2, 5 bases. The covered CDR3 bases are TGTGCCAGTAATATTGCGGGGAACACCGGGGAG. It codes for CASNIAGNTGE. The CDR3, in full, reads CASNIAGNTGELFF.